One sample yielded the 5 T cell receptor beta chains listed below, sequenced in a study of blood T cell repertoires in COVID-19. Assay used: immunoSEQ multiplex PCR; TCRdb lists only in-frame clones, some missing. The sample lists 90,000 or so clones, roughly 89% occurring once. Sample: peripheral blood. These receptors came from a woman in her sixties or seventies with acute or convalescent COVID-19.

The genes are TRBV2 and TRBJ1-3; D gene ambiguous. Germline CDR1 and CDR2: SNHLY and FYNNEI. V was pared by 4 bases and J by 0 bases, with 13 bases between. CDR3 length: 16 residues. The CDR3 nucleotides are TGTGCCAGCAGTGCTTCTCTTATACTCTCTGGAAACACCATATATTTT. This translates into CASSASLILSGNTIYF.

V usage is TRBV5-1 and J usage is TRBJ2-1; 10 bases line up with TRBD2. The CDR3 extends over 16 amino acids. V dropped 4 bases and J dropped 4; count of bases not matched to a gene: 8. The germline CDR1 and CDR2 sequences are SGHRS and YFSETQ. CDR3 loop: CASSPPRTSGYNEQFF. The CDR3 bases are TGCGCCAGCAGCCCTCCTCGGACTAGCGGATACAATGAGCAGTTCTTC. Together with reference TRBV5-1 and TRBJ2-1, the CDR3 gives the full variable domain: KAGVTQTPRYLIKTRGQQVTLSCSPISGHRSVSWYQQTPGQGLQFLFEYFSETQRNKGNFPGRFSGRQFSNSRSEMNVSTLELGDSALYLCASSPPRTSGYNEQFFGPGTRLTVL.

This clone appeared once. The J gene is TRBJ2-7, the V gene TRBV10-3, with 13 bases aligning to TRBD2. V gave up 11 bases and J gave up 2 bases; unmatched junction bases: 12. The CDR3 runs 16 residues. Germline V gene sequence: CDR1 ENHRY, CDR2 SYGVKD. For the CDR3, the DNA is TGTGCCGCAGCTGGAGGACTAGCGGGAGATCCCTACGAGCAGTACTTC. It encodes CAAAGGLAGDPYEQYF.

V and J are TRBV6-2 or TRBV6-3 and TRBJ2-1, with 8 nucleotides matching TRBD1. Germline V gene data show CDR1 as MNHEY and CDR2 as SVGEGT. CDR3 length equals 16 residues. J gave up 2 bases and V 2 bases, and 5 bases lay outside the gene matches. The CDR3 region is CASSYRTGQAYNEQFF. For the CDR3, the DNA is TGTGCCAGCAGTTACAGGACAGGGCAAGCCTACAATGAGCAGTTCTTC.

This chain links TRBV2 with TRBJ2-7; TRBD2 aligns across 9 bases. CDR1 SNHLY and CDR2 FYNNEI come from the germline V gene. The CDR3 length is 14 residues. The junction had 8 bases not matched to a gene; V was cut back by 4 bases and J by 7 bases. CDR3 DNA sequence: TGTGCCAGCAGTGTGGTTTTAGCGGGAGAGGAGCAGTACTTC. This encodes CASSVVLAGEEQYF.